The clone carrying this T cell receptor beta chain was detected once. This record comes from a study of blood T cell repertoires in COVID-19. About the research overall: Samples taken during acute and convalescent COVID-19 were collected in the United States, Italy and Spain. PBMCs, B-cell-depleted T cells, or T cells were the source of the cDNA or gDNA that made up the material.

Followed longitudinally, the Seattle patients had been enrolled during active infection. Trimming pared 2 bases from V and 0 bases from J, leaving 4 bases between. CDR1 is SQVTM and CDR2 is ANQGSEA in the germline V gene. CDR3 length: 13 residues. Original methodology: Amplifying reference gene primers gave estimates of nucleated cell counts. Generated by immunoSEQ multiplex PCR, the TCRdb table keeps only in-frame clones and is missing some. V and J calls and clone size are copied from that table; D and trimming were computed from the DNA. The sample holds 150,000 or so clones, approximately 90% seen once.

The chain carries TRBV29-1 and TRBJ2-2; no clear D gene. Sample: peripheral blood. The sequence derives from a man between 25 and 39 years old with COVID-19, enrolled during active disease. CDR3: CSVELANTGELFF. The CDR3 DNA reads as TGCAGCGTTGAACTAGCGAACACCGGGGAGCTGTTTTTT.